This TCR beta chain was sequenced in a study of neurological immune-mediated disorders (dated by TCRdb to the late 2010s). A note on the overall study: Among the 35 or so multiple sclerosis patients, roughly 31 had relapsing-remitting MS and 3 had secondary progressive MS. The cohort comprised 68 subjects: roughly 14 HAM/TSP patients, around 34 multiple sclerosis patients and around 20 healthy controls. Peripheral blood TCR-beta repertoires from HTLV-I-associated myelopathy (HAM/TSP) patients, multiple sclerosis patients and healthy controls were compared by UMI-based sequencing. Alongside PBMC samples, the set of some 97 TCR-beta libraries contained longitudinal samples, technical triplicates, and paired CD4+ and CD8+ T-cell subsets that had been sorted.

cDNA synthesis used template-switch 5'RACE with a primer carrying a 10-nucleotide random unique molecular identifier tagging each TCR transcript. Each sequencing run produced over 200 million TCR-beta sequences covering 15-18 subjects. Total RNA was extracted with the RNeasy kit. Using the KAPA Real-time Library Amplification kit, TCR-beta VDJ regions were amplified with primers for the TCR constant region and the 5'RACE anchor. A first PCR added sample indexes and Illumina adaptors, and a second PCR then raised library yield. After Ampure bead purification, the TCR product of roughly 650 bp was size-selected on a 2% E-gel SizeSelection system. Before pooling, library quality was assessed on a Bioanalyzer, concentration was determined with Qubit, and library quantification was performed with the Kapa Library Quantification kit. An Illumina HiSeq 2500 sequenced the libraries paired-end 2 x 150 bp. To increase sequence diversity, about 25-31% phiX was spiked into each library pool. Turning to the authors' computational methods: The quality-filtered reads were processed with the UMI-based MiGEC pipeline, whose error correction step removed more than 85% of the raw TCR sequences. VDJ genes were aligned to IMGT germline references, and each clonotype was defined by a unique CDR3 amino acid sequence together with V-J genes. VDJtools evaluated clonal expansion, Shannon diversity and CDR3 relatedness (CalcPairwiseDistances, ClusterSamples); CLCbio workbench built phylogenetic trees. Clones with at least 8 unique UMIs were defined as expanded, with this threshold being based on coefficient-of-variation modelling across technical triplicates. TCRdb passed the public sequencing reads through fastp at Q25 and MiXCR, retaining productive beta sequences. Every CDR3 protein is listed once, alongside the most common genes and DNA of its rows. V and J calls and clone size were set by TCRdb, not the authors. Within this sample are 120,000 or so distinct CDR3 sequences, with about 3.2% of them counted one time only. The top ten clonotypes cover 1% to 1.5% of the sample.

A few counts support this clonotype. Its target antigen remains unknown. It has no much larger one-base neighbor in the sample; base qualities were not kept. Unsorted PBMC libraries were generated from 2 million PBMCs stored in RNAlater at -80 °C until RNA extraction. The multiple sclerosis patients were enrolled in a US clinical protocol that used magnetic resonance imaging to evaluate disease progression. Peripheral blood was subjected to Ficoll-Hypaque density gradient centrifugation to isolate PBMCs, which were then cryopreserved in liquid nitrogen. The CDR3, from cysteine to phenylalanine, totals 16 residues. The retained sequence is limited to the CDR3, 48 bases, with the frame set at the first base. The germline V gene sets CDR1 to SGHTA and CDR2 to FQGNSA. Compared with germline, V lacks 4 bases and J lacks 5 bases; bases without a gene match: 9. The paper as a whole reports these results and caveats: The MS cluster was not associated with any clinical or MRI features, and the authors stated that larger cohorts are needed. Phylogenetic analysis grouped repertoires from 18 of 34 MS patients into a cluster of related CDR3 sequences, suggesting a possible repertoire-level signature. No identical CDR3 amino acid sequences were shared among expanded clones across subjects, suggesting private TCR-beta repertoires in all groups. The highest TCR clonal expansion was observed in HAM/TSP patients, whereas the lowest was observed in MS patients, even when compared with healthy controls.

The receptor was derived from a woman under 40 with multiple sclerosis. The specimen was PBMCs. The chain is encoded by TRBV7-2 joined to TRBJ1-4; TRBD1 lines up with 8 middle nucleotides. The CDR3 is CASSSGRTGRNEKLFF. The nucleotide sequence is TGTGCCAGCAGCTCCGGGCGGACAGGGAGGAATGAAAAACTGTTTTTT.